The 21 T cell receptor beta chains listed next were all sequenced from one sample in a study of T cells in Graves' hyperthyroidism and ophthalmopathy. RNA transcripts provided the source from which TCR beta CDR3 regions were amplified. A first-round RT-PCR of the TCR CDR3 used the HTBI primer set. In TCRdb, the multiplex PCR reads were re-called with MiXCR into one record per CDR3 protein. The data hold some 370,000 distinct CDR3 sequences, with about 15% observed a single time. The sequenced sample was blood. The source is a woman in her 30s with Graves' hyperthyroidism that later progressed to Graves' ophthalmopathy.

In its sample, this clonotype was seen many times. This rearrangement joins TRBV6-2 or TRBV6-3 to TRBJ2-7; 12 bases map to TRBD2. Germline lookup yields CDR1 MNHEY and CDR2 SVGEGT. V gave up 3 bases and J gave up 2 bases; unmatched junction bases: 2. The CDR3 covers 15 residues. This CDR3 reads CASSYSSGGAYEQYF. The CDR3 nucleotides are TGTGCCAGCAGTTATTCTAGCGGGGGGGCCTACGAGCAGTACTTC.

This clonotype was observed a handful of times. V usage is TRBV30 and J usage is TRBJ1-5; possible D gene TRBD1, 5 bases. The CDR3 spans 13 residues. With 0 bases removed from V and 7 bases from J, the gap between germline ends came to 10 bases. The V gene's germline CDR1 is GTSNPN and CDR2 SVGIG (reference sequence). For the CDR3, the DNA is TGTGCCTGGAGTGTTGGGGGAGACCAGCCCCAGCATTTT. It is translated as CAWSVGGDQPQHF. Drawing the rest from reference TRBV30 and TRBJ1-5, the complete variable domain is SQTIHQWPATLVQPVGSPLSLECTVEGTSNPNLYWYRQAAGRGLQLLFYSVGIGQISSEVPQNLSASRPQDRQFILSSKKLLLSDSGFYLCAWSVGGDQPQHFGDGTRLSIL.

The chain employs TRBV7-9 and TRBJ2-5, with TRBD1 matching over 10 bases. The CDR3 runs to 15 residues. Germline trimming cut 4 bases from V and 0 bases from J; bases unmatched to any gene: 2. Looked up from germline, CDR1 is SEHNR and CDR2 is FQNEAQ (reference sequence). In DNA, the CDR3 is TGTGCCAGCAGCTGGGGACAGGGGTACCAAGAGACCCAGTACTTC. It codes for CASSWGQGYQETQYF.

This clonotype was detected ten times or more. The chain employs TRBV2 and TRBJ2-7; 7 nucleotides align to TRBD1. The CDR3 loop spans 14 amino acids. V trimming: 7 bases; J trimming: 0 bases; junction bases outside the gene matches: 6. Germline V gene sequence: CDR1 SNHLY, CDR2 FYNNEI. The CDR3 spells CASTLQGSSYEQYF. In DNA form, the CDR3 reads TGTGCCAGCACTCTACAGGGGTCCTCCTACGAGCAGTACTTC.

As concerns this clonotype: A single base separates this from a much larger clone, so it may be a read error. The chain joins TRBV11-2 to TRBJ1-3; maybe TRBD1 (5 bases). CDR1 is SGHAT and CDR2 is FQNNGV in the germline V gene. This CDR3 is built from 13 residues. Between the trimmed V and J ends, which lost 5 bases and 9 bases, there was a span of 14 bases. The CDR3 coding sequence is TGTGCCAGCAGCCCGGGACCGGCAAGCACCATATATTTT. Its translation: CASSPGPASTIYF.

A few counts support this clonotype. The chain combines TRBV20-1 with TRBJ1-1; no firm D call. In germline, CDR1 is DFQATT, CDR2 SNEGSKA (reference sequence). The CDR3 contains 15 residues. Deletions cut 0 bases from V and 1 base from J, with 12 bases between. The CDR3 nucleotides read TGCAGTGCTAGAGATCCTCGGCCGCCGAACACTGAAGCTTTCTTT. Protein: CSARDPRPPNTEAFF.

The chain carries TRBV12-3 or TRBV12-4 and TRBJ2-7; D tentatively reads TRBD1 or TRBD2 (6 bases each). This CDR3 contains 16 residues. Trimming cost V 4 bases and J 3 bases, with 19 bases left between them. The CDR3, as DNA: TGTGCCAGCAGTTCCCTACTGGGGGGCGGGGTCTACGAGCAGTACTTC. Protein product: CASSSLLGGGVYEQYF.

This clonotype was detected ten times or more. The DNA of the CDR3 is TGCAGTGCTATGGCCGGGGGTGGAAGGACTGAAGCTTTCTTT. Protein: CSAMAGGGRTEAFF. The chain has TRBV20-1 and TRBJ1-1; the D gene is possibly TRBD1 (5 bases). Germline V gene data show CDR1 as DFQATT and CDR2 as SNEGSKA (reference sequence). The CDR3 contains 14 residues. V lost 4 bases, J lost 5 bases, and 17 bases lay in between.

Of note for this clonotype: With a much larger clone just one base away, this may be a read error. The chain is built from TRBV18 and TRBJ1-2, with D possibly being TRBD1 (5 bases). Germline-derived CDR1 and CDR2 are KGHSH and LQKENI. CDR3 length: 15 residues. The chain's CDR3 is CAGSLPDSVNYGYTF. CDR3 in DNA: TGTGCCGGCTCACTACCCGACAGTGTTAACTATGGCTACACCTTC.

This clonotype appeared a few times. The chain uses TRBV5-4 and TRBJ2-5, with TRBD1 as a possible D gene (5 bases). The V end was cut by 4 bases, the J end by 3 bases, with 13 bases between. The CDR3 spans 14 residues. CDR1 and CDR2 (germline): SGHNT, YYREEE (reference sequence). The CDR3 nucleotides read TGTGCCAGCAGCGCAGACAGTCAGGAAGAGACCCAGTACTTC. Amino acid sequence: CASSADSQEETQYF.

The table lists this clonotype with many counts. This chain joins TRBV6-5 and TRBJ2-2; 7 bases agree with TRBD1. After removal of 0 bases from V and 6 bases from J, the junction contained 19 bases not matched to a gene. The CDR3 extends over 20 amino acids. Germline CDR1 is MNHEY and CDR2 is SVGAGI. The CDR3 DNA sequence: TGTGCCAGCAGTTACTCGATAAGGTTTCCCGGCAGGGGGATGTCCGGGGAGCTGTTTTTT. It yields the protein CASSYSIRFPGRGMSGELFF.

This clonotype was picked up a small number of times. The gene calls are TRBV4-1 and TRBJ2-2; D ambiguous. This CDR3 has 15 amino acids. The V end lost 1 base, the J end lost 4 bases, and 10 bases lay between the germline ends. Germline V gives CDR1 MGHRA, CDR2 YSYEKL. The CDR3 nucleotides are TGCGCCAGCAGCCAAGCAGTTCTCTTCACCGGGGAGCTGTTTTTT. Translated, it gives CASSQAVLFTGELFF.

This clonotype was detected many times. The chain is built from TRBV30 and TRBJ1-1; D unclear. The CDR3 covers 11 residues. The germline V gene has CDR1 GTSNPN and CDR2 SVGIG (reference sequence). Trimming took off 5 bases at V and 3 bases at J, with 7 bases between the two ends. The CDR3 DNA reads as TGTGCCTGGGGTGGGGACACTGAAGCTTTCTTT. This translates into CAWGGDTEAFF.

There are many counts of this clonotype. The chain employs TRBV12-3 or TRBV12-4 and TRBJ2-1; a weak D match, TRBD1 (5 bases). The CDR3 is 16 residues long. V shed 3 bases and J shed 8 bases, with 20 bases lying between them. CDR3 sequence reads: CASSFPPQGAGDEQFF. The CDR3 nucleotides read TGTGCCAGCAGTTTCCCACCTCAGGGCGCTGGCGATGAGCAGTTCTTC.

In this sample, this clonotype turned up many times. The rearrangement joins TRBV7-2 to TRBJ2-1; the match to TRBD1 covers 10 bases. V dropped 3 bases and J dropped 9; count of bases not matched to a gene: 11. CDR1 SGHTA and CDR2 FQGNSA come from the germline V gene. The CDR3 is 16 residues long. For the CDR3, the DNA is TGTGCCAGCAGCTTTTACCCGGACAGGGGGTCGGGTGAGCAGTTCTTC. This encodes CASSFYPDRGSGEQFF.

The chain couples TRBV5-1 to TRBJ2-1; tentative D call: TRBD1 (7 bases). Germline V gives CDR1 SGHRS, CDR2 YFSETQ. V was trimmed by 2 bases and J by 8 bases, leaving 17 bases between them. CDR3 length: 15 amino acids. In nucleotides, the CDR3 is TGCGCCAGCAGCTTAGGTCAGGGGGGCTTGGATGAGCAGTTCTTC. Its protein product is CASSLGQGGLDEQFF.

This clonotype was detected many times. V and J are TRBV3-1 and TRBJ2-7, with D perhaps TRBD2 (6 bases). Trimming took 1 base from V and 2 from J, leaving 12 bases between them. Germline lookup yields CDR1 LGHDT and CDR2 YNNKEL (reference sequence). The CDR3 length is 15 residues. The CDR3 region is CASSQAFGGPYEQYF. In DNA form, the CDR3 reads TGTGCCAGCAGCCAAGCCTTCGGAGGGCCCTACGAGCAGTACTTC.

Ten or more counts support this clonotype. This sequence joins TRBV6-1 and TRBJ2-3; 8 positions match TRBD2. The V gene end was trimmed by 5 bases and the J gene end by 4 bases; junction bases not matched to a gene: 8. CDR3 length equals 15 residues. Germline V gene lookup returns CDR1 MNHNS and CDR2 SASEGT. CDR3 nucleotides: TGTGCCAGCAGTTTCGTAGCGGGAAGTTCAGATACGCAGTATTTT. It yields the protein CASSFVAGSSDTQYF.

This clonotype has at least ten counts. The gene calls are TRBV6-5 and TRBJ2-5, with 12 bases aligning to TRBD2. CDR3 length: 18 amino acids. The J segment lost 5 bases and the V segment lost 0 bases, leaving 10 bases of the junction unmatched. Germline lookup yields CDR1 MNHEY and CDR2 SVGAGI. The chain's CDR3 is CASSYSIETSGGRETQYF. CDR3 DNA sequence: TGTGCCAGCAGTTACTCGATTGAGACTAGCGGGGGTCGGGAGACCCAGTACTTC.

This clonotype was observed at least ten times. The chain couples TRBV5-4 to TRBJ2-1; 14 positions agree with TRBD2. V was clipped by 4 bases and J by 6 bases; unmatched bases: 9. Germline loops: CDR1 SGHNT, CDR2 YYREEE (reference sequence). The CDR3 loop spans 17 amino acids. The CDR3 nucleotides are TGTGCCAGCAGCACGACTAGCGGGGGGGCGAGTCCCAATGAGCAGTTCTTC. Protein: CASSTTSGGASPNEQFF. Using reference TRBV5-4 and TRBJ2-1 for the parts outside the CDR3, the full variable domain is ETGVTQSPTHLIKTRGQQVTLRCSSQSGHNTVSWYQQALGQGPQFIFQYYREEENGRGNFPPRFSGLQFPNYSSELNVNALELDDSALYLCASSTTSGGASPNEQFFGPGTRLTVL.

The table lists this clonotype with many counts. The chain carries TRBV6-1 and TRBJ2-7; no definite D call. The CDR3 is made up of 15 amino acids. V gave up 6 bases and J gave up 3 bases, with 18 bases separating them. Germline-derived CDR1 and CDR2 are MNHNS and SASEGT. In DNA, the CDR3 is TGTGCCAGCAGCCTGGATGTAGCAAGCCTCTACGAGCAGTACTTC. As protein: CASSLDVASLYEQYF.